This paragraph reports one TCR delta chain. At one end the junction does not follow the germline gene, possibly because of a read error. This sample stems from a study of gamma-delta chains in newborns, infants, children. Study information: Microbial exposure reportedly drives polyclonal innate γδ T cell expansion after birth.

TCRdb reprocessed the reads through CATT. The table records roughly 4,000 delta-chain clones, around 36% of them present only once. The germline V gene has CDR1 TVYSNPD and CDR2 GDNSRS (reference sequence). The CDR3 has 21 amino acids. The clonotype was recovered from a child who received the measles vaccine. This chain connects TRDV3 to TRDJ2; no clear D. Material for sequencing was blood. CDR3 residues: CAFKEGPNIASPRVLTEQLFF. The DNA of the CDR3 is TGTGCCTTTAAGGAGGGTCCGAATATCGCGTCTCCGAGGGTCCTGACAGAACAACTCTTCTTT.